This is a list of T cell receptor beta chains from one sample in a study of control samples from healthy donors and cancer patients. Repertoires were generated with immunoSEQ multiplex PCR, while TCRdb's copy carries only in-frame clones and drops some. The table includes about 140,000 clones, about 85% detected once. Material for sequencing was blood. The receptors come from a woman aged 25-40 years in good health. Both conserved end residues are part of each CDR3. D genes are given only for firm matches. Clone size appears in some rows only: once, few, many, or a class for an expanded clone.

J gene: TRBJ2-7
V gene: TRBV9
D gene: -
clone size: -
CDR3 DNA: TGTGCCAGCAGCGGAGAGGTGGAGGGTTGGCACGAGCAGTACTTC
CDR3 protein: CASSGEVEGWHEQYF

J gene: TRBJ2-3
V gene: TRBV3-1/TRBV3-2
D gene: -
clone size: -
CDR3 DNA: TGTGCCAGCAGCGTTACAGCTAGCACAGATACGCAGTATTTT
CDR3 protein: CASSVTASTDTQYF

J gene: TRBJ1-4
V gene: TRBV28
D gene: -
clone size: -
CDR3 DNA: TGTGCCAGCAGTTTGGATCGTGAAAAACTGTTTTTT
CDR3 protein: CASSLDREKLFF

J gene: TRBJ2-5
V gene: TRBV16
D gene: -
clone size: few
CDR3 DNA: TGTGCCAGCAGCCAATCCCCCTTTGAAGGGAAAGAGACCCAGTACTTC
CDR3 protein: CASSQSPFEGKETQYF

J gene: TRBJ2-7
V gene: TRBV29-1
D gene: -
clone size: -
CDR3 DNA: TGCAGCGTCCGAAACTACGAGCAGTACTTC
CDR3 protein: CSVRNYEQYF

J gene: TRBJ1-1
V gene: TRBV4-2
D gene: TRBD1
clone size: -
CDR3 DNA: TGTGCCAGCAGCCAAGAGAGGGGACAGGGCACTGAAACTTTCTTT
CDR3 protein: CASSQERGQGTETFF

J gene: TRBJ2-1
V gene: TRBV7-3
D gene: TRBD2
clone size: -
CDR3 DNA: TGTGCCAGCAGCTCGGAGACTAGCGCGATCGAGCAGTTCTTC
CDR3 protein: CASSSETSAIEQFF

J gene: TRBJ1-1
V gene: TRBV7-8
D gene: TRBD1
clone size: -
CDR3 DNA: TGTGCCAGCAGCGTCCCCAGGGGGCGATGGACTGAAGCTTTCTTT
CDR3 protein: CASSVPRGRWTEAFF

J gene: TRBJ1-5
V gene: TRBV19
D gene: TRBD1
clone size: once
CDR3 DNA: TGTGCCAGCTCCGGGACAGGGGGTCAGCCCCAGCATTTT
CDR3 protein: CASSGTGGQPQHF

J gene: TRBJ2-5
V gene: TRBV12-3/TRBV12-4
D gene: -
clone size: -
CDR3 DNA: TGTGCCAGCAGTTTCCAGGGAAGCGAGACCCAGTACTTC
CDR3 protein: CASSFQGSETQYF

J gene: TRBJ2-3
V gene: TRBV7-9
D gene: -
clone size: once
CDR3 DNA: TGTGCCAGCAGCCCCTCCGGGAACACAGATACGCAGTATTTT
CDR3 protein: CASSPSGNTDTQYF